This T cell receptor beta chain was profiled in a study of T-cell reconstitution after alpha-beta-depleted transplantation in children. This CDR3 is 16 amino acids long. Looked up from germline, CDR1 is LNHNV and CDR2 is YYDKDF (reference sequence). V lost 1 base to trimming and J lost 8 bases, with 17 bases between them. A word on this clonotype: Since a much larger clone is just one base distant, this may be a read error.

Molecular barcoding with unique molecular identifiers was used for the TCRbeta library. One entry per CDR3 protein, called by TCRdb with MiXCR from the PCR reads. Of roughly 400,000 distinct CDR3 sequences detected, 20% appear once; the ten largest clones hold 3.5% to 4%. The receptor's source is a human donor who donated a stem cell graft to a child with acute myeloid leukemia. The chain joins TRBV15 to TRBJ1-4, with D tentatively TRBD1 (5 bases). The starting material was PBMCs from the stem cell graft donor, obtained from the stem cell graft. This chain's CDR3 is CATSRGWGTRKEKLFF. For the CDR3, the DNA is TGTGCCACCAGCAGAGGTTGGGGGACCAGGAAAGAAAAACTGTTTTTT.